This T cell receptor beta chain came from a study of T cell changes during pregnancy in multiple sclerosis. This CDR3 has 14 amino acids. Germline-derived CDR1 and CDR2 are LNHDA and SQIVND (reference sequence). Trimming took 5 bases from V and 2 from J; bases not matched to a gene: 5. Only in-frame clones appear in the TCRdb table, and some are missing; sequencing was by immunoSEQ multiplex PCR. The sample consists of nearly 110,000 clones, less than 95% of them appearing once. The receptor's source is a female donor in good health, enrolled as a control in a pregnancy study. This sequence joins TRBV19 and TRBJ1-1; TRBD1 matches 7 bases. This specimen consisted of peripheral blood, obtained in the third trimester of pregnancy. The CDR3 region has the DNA TGTGCCAGTAGTCGGGACAGCAGAAACACTGAAGCTTTCTTT. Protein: CASSRDSRNTEAFF.